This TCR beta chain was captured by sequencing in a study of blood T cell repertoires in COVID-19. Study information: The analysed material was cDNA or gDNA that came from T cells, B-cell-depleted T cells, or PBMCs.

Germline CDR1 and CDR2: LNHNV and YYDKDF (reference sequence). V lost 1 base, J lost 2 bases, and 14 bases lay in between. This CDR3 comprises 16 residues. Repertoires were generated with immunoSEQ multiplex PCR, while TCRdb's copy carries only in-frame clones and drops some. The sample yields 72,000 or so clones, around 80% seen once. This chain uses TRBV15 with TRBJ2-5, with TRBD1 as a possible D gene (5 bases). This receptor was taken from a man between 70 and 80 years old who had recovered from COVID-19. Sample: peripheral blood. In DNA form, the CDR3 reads TGTGCCACCAGCAGAGGAGGCAGGGTCACTCAAGAGACCCAGTACTTC. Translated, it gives CATSRGGRVTQETQYF.